The present T cell receptor gamma chain was sequenced within a study of gamma-delta chains in newborns, infants, children (dated by TCRdb to the late 2010s). Background for the entire study: According to the study title, microbial exposure causes polyclonal expansion of innate gammadelta T cells right after birth. How innate gammadelta T cell populations in human newborns were shaped by microbial exposure immediately after birth was investigated in the study.

The listed sequencing device is Illumina MiSeq. In TCRdb, clones were called once more from the public reads by CATT, and rows of identical DNA were later combined. The sample records several hundred gamma-chain clones, 1.9% of which are singletons. About 14% of the sample belongs to the ten largest clones. This clone occurred a few times. Its antigen remains undetermined. A read error is likely here: a far larger clone is one base away. Additional DNA sequences in this sample encode the identical CDR3. V and J are trimmed by 0 bases and 7 bases, and the gene matches miss 3 bases of the junction. From the cysteine through the phenylalanine, the CDR3 covers 12 amino acids. The sequence is cut down to CDR3 DNA, 36 bases in frame from base 1. The germline V gene (reference sequence) sets CDR1 to GITISATS and CDR2 to ISYDGTV.

The sample taken for sequencing was blood. The sequence came from a child who was a newborn, infant or young child, either healthy, febrile or measles-vaccinated (not recorded which). The chain couples TRGV9 to TRGJ1 or TRGJ2. The CDR3 here reads CALWEVPYKKLF. The sequenced DNA: TGTGCCTTGTGGGAGGTGCCCTATAAGAAACTCTTT.